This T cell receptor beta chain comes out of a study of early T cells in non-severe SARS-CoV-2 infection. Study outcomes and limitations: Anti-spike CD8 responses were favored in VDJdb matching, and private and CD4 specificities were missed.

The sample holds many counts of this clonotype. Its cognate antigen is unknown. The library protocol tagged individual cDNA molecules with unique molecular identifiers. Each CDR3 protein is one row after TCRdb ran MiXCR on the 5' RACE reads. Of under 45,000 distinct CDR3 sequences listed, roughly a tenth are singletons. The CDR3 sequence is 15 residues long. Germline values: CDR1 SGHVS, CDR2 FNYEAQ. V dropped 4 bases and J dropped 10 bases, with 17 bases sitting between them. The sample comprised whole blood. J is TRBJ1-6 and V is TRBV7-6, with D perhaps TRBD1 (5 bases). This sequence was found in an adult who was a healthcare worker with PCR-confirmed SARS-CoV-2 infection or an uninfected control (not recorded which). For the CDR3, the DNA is TGTGCCAGCAGCTCTCAAGACGGGACCGGGTCACCCCTCCACTTT. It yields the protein CASSSQDGTGSPLHF.